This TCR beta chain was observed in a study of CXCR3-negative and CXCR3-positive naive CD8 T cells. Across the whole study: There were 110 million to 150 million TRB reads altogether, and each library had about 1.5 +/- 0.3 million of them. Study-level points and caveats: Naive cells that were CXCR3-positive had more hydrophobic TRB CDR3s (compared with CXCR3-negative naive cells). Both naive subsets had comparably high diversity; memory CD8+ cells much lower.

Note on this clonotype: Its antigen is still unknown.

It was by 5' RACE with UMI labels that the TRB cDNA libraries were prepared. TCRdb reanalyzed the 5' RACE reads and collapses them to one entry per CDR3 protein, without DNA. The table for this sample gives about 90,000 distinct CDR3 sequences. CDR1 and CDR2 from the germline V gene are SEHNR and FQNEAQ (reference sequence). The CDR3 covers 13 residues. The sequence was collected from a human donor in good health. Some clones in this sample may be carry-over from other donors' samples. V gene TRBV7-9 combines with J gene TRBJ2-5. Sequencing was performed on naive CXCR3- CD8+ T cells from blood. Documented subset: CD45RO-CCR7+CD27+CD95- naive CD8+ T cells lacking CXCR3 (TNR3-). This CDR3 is CASSFDMEETQYF.